Given below is one T cell receptor beta chain in context. What it binds is not known. The CDR3 is 16 amino acids. Germline CDR1 reads SGDLS; CDR2 reads YYNGEE. With V trimmed by 0 bases and J by 2 bases, 4 bases remained unmatched. HTBI primers from iRepertoire and Arm-PCR of CDR3 regions yielded the TCR beta libraries. TCRdb re-analysed the multiplex PCR reads in MiXCR, keeping a single row per CDR3 protein. Of hundreds of thousands of distinct CDR3 sequences in the sample, about a sixth were seen once. The time point denotes: newly diagnosed GD, antithyroid drugs for less than 3 months. RNA isolated from PBMCs was used to make the TCR library. Blood from the periphery, about 9.2 milliliters in all, was drawn into EDTA tubes. The data originate from a study of regulatory T cells in long-lasting Graves disease. Study-wide results and limits: New patients shared some 890 public clonotypes, fewer than the approximately 2,500 shared by persistent patients. Peripheral blood alone, not thyroid tissue, underwent study.

This material consisted of peripheral blood mononuclear cells (PBMCs), taken at new diagnosis, from a patient treated with antithyroid drugs. The chain uses TRBV9 and TRBJ1-2; 10 nucleotides match TRBD1. The TCR comes from a female donor with Graves disease. CDR3 nucleotide sequence: TGTGCCAGCAGCGTAGGGGGGACAGGGGCAAACTATGGCTACACCTTC. Its protein product is CASSVGGTGANYGYTF.